This TCR beta chain was observed in a study of regulatory T cells in long-lasting Graves disease. Across the whole study: In persistent Graves' disease, antithyroid drugs had been taken for over 5 years and TSH receptor antibodies stayed positive. The study's findings and limits: Newly diagnosed patients shared approximately 1,000 public clonotypes; persistent patients shared about 2,500. Persistent disease was characterized by preferential usage of TRBV28, TRBJ1-2 and TRBJ2-5.

This clonotype was detected ten times or more. The antigen is not known. The sample's time point: persistent/refractory GD, antithyroid drugs over 5 years with positive TRAb. Construction of the TCR library relied on RNA isolated from PBMCs. The germline V gene encodes CDR1 MDHEN and CDR2 SYDVKM. The CDR3 spans 15 residues. V lost 8 bases and J lost 5; bases outside the gene matches: 9. Assembly of TCR beta libraries relied on iRepertoire HTBI primers together with Arm-PCR of CDR3 regions. TCRdb recomputed calls from the multiplex PCR reads with MiXCR, one row per CDR3 protein. The repertoire includes roughly 500,000 distinct CDR3 sequences, 20% to 25% of them detected once, and 7.1% sits in the top ten.

This clonotype was sampled from a female donor with Graves disease. The rearrangement joins TRBV28 to TRBJ2-5, with 12 bases fitting TRBD2. The sequencing used peripheral blood mononuclear cells (PBMCs), collected when the disease was refractory, from a patient treated with antithyroid drugs. The CDR3 nucleotides are TGTGCCAGCGGTCGAACTAGCGGGAGGATGGAGACCCAGTACTTC. Encoded protein: CASGRTSGRMETQYF.